The next 23 T cell receptor beta chains were all read from a single sample in a study of blood T cell repertoires in COVID-19. The assay was immunoSEQ multiplex PCR, and TCRdb's table has in-frame clones only and misses some. The sample lists over 600,000 clones, 70% to 90% occurring once. Sequencing was performed on peripheral blood. The receptors here all came from a woman younger than 35 with acute or convalescent COVID-19.

The chain links TRBV9 to TRBJ1-1; D ambiguous. V lost 0 bases and J 4 bases, leaving 13 bases between the germline ends. The length of the CDR3 is 15 residues. Germline V gives CDR1 SGDLS, CDR2 YYNGEE. CDR3 nucleotide sequence: TGTGCCAGCAGCGTAGATCTGGGTCGGGGCACTGAAGCTTTCTTT. Residues: CASSVDLGRGTEAFF.

This sequence joins TRBV11-2 and TRBJ1-2; 7 bases fit TRBD1. The CDR3 sequence is 16 residues long. J was trimmed by 4 bases and V by 0 bases; bases with no gene match: 8. Germline V CDR1 and CDR2: SGHAT, FQNNGV. The CDR3 DNA reads as TGTGCCAGCAGCTTAGATGGGGGCGACAGGGCCTATGGCTACACCTTC. Translation gives CASSLDGGDRAYGYTF.

The chain employs TRBV6-5 and TRBJ1-2; tentatively, D is TRBD1 (6 bases). This CDR3 comprises 16 residues. Germline V lookup: CDR1 MNHEY, CDR2 SVGAGI. The V end lost 1 base, the J end lost 4 bases, and 16 bases lay between the germline ends. The CDR3 coding sequence is TGTGCCAGCAGTTACTTGGGGGGGCCGTTCGGCTATGGCTACACCTTC. It specifies CASSYLGGPFGYGYTF.

The chain is built from TRBV27 and TRBJ1-3; 9 bases match TRBD1. V was clipped by 8 bases and J by 5 bases; unmatched bases: 7. Germline loops: CDR1 MNHEY, CDR2 SMNVEV (reference sequence). The CDR3 totals 14 residues. DNA for the CDR3: TGTGCCAGCTCTCCACAGGGGGCTAGAAACACCATATATTTT. The encoded protein is CASSPQGARNTIYF.

This chain links TRBV3-1 (or the pseudogene TRBV3-2) with TRBJ1-2; 10 nucleotides match TRBD1. This CDR3 has 14 residues. The J segment lost 7 bases and the V segment lost 3 bases, leaving 5 bases of the junction unmatched. Germline V CDR1 and CDR2: LGHDT, YNNKEL (reference sequence). The CDR3 sequence: CASSQRQGAGGYTF. CDR3 bases: TGTGCCAGCAGCCAGAGACAGGGGGCAGGTGGCTACACCTTC.

The chain has TRBV3-1 (or the pseudogene TRBV3-2) and TRBJ1-1, with TRBD1 matching over 7 bases. The CDR3 spans 14 residues. Per the germline V gene, CDR1 is LGHDT and CDR2 is YNNKEL (reference sequence). The V segment lost 4 bases and the J segment 6 bases; nucleotides outside the gene matches: 8. The CDR3 region is CASSPRTQGAEAFF. In DNA form, the CDR3 reads TGTGCCAGCAGCCCGAGAACGCAGGGGGCTGAAGCTTTCTTT.

The chain is built from TRBV5-5 and TRBJ1-5, with 7 nucleotides matching TRBD1. There are 16 residues in the CDR3. V gave up 5 bases and J gave up 3 bases; unmatched junction bases: 11. CDR1 SGHKS and CDR2 YYEKEE come from the germline V gene (reference sequence). The CDR3 reads CASSRTGRWDNQPQHF. In DNA, the CDR3 is TGTGCCAGCAGTCGGACAGGAAGATGGGACAATCAGCCCCAGCATTTT.

The chain uses TRBV27 and TRBJ1-3; weak D call: TRBD1 (6 bases). Trimming stripped 5 bases from V and 4 bases from J, with 9 bases between. This CDR3 comprises 13 residues. Per germline, CDR1 MNHEY and CDR2 SMNVEV (reference sequence). In DNA form, the CDR3 reads TGTGCCAGCAGTCGAGGGACAGGAAACACCATATATTTT. Translated, it gives CASSRGTGNTIYF.

This chain joins TRBV6-1 and TRBJ2-5; possibly TRBD2 for D (6 bases). The CDR3 covers 17 residues. Trimming removed 2 bases at V and 3 bases at J, with 19 bases between. CDR1 and CDR2 from the germline V gene are MNHNS and SASEGT. The DNA of the CDR3 is TGTGCCAGCAGTGAAAGTGTGGAGGGGCCGGCGAAAGAGACCCAGTACTTC. It encodes CASSESVEGPAKETQYF.

The rearrangement links TRBV7-8 to TRBJ2-2, with a tentative D call TRBD1 (6 bases). Germline lookup yields CDR1 SGHVS and CDR2 FQNEAQ. V lost 3 bases and J 4 bases, leaving 15 bases between the germline ends. The CDR3 covers 16 residues. This CDR3 reads CASSFYRAFGTGELFF. DNA of the CDR3: TGTGCCAGCAGCTTTTACAGGGCTTTCGGCACCGGGGAGCTGTTTTTT.

This sequence joins TRBV19 and TRBJ2-1, with D perhaps matching TRBD2 (6 bases). Germline loops: CDR1 LNHDA, CDR2 SQIVND (reference sequence). The CDR3 covers 14 residues. V lost 7 bases and J lost 1, with 11 bases in between. The CDR3 spells CASTEGGSYNEQFF. In DNA form, the CDR3 reads TGTGCCAGTACGGAGGGAGGTTCCTACAATGAGCAGTTCTTC.

This clone was seen once. The J gene is TRBJ2-2, the V gene TRBV10-2; the match to TRBD1 covers 8 bases. The CDR3 covers 16 residues. CDR1 is WSHSY, CDR2 SAAADI, per germline. The trim removed 8 bases at V and 5 bases at J, leaving 13 bases unmatched. The CDR3 region has the DNA TGCGCCAGCCTTGAAATGACAGGGGAGGTAACCGGGGAGCTGTTTTTT. It translates to CASLEMTGEVTGELFF.

The chain has TRBV6-4 and TRBJ2-1; possibly TRBD1 for D (5 bases). Germline CDR1 is MRHNA and CDR2 is SNTAGT. This CDR3 is built from 24 residues. V gave up 1 base and J gave up 1 base, with 35 bases separating them. CDR3 DNA sequence: TGTGCCAGCAGTGACTTAGGCCCCATGATCGACAGAAGTTGTCCGATCGGGTCCTACAATGAGCAGTTCTTC. This gives the protein CASSDLGPMIDRSCPIGSYNEQFF.

V gene TRBV5-1 combines with J gene TRBJ2-1; D remains unclear. In germline, CDR1 is SGHRS, CDR2 YFSETQ. Trimming took 2 bases from V and 1 from J, leaving 7 bases between them. The CDR3 is made up of 14 amino acids. CDR3 amino acids: CASSLTQSYNEQFF. CDR3 coding DNA: TGCGCCAGCAGCTTAACACAGTCCTACAATGAGCAGTTCTTC.

The gene calls are TRBV7-8 and TRBJ2-7, with TRBD1 matching over 7 bases. Germline V gene lookup returns CDR1 SGHVS and CDR2 FQNEAQ. Trimming cost V 4 bases and J 0 bases; bases outside gene matches: 6. The CDR3 extends over 15 amino acids. The CDR3 loop is CASSSWDRSSYEQYF. The CDR3 DNA is TGTGCCAGCAGCTCCTGGGACAGAAGCTCCTACGAGCAGTACTTC.

This chain connects TRBV5-6 to TRBJ1-6, with D tentatively TRBD1 (5 bases). Trimming took off 1 base at V and 7 bases at J, with 21 bases between the two ends. The length of the CDR3 is 18 residues. Germline V gene sequence: CDR1 SGHDT, CDR2 YYEEEE. The CDR3 loop reads CASSLISKGMKGNSPLHF. Here the CDR3 DNA reads TGTGCCAGCAGCTTGATCAGTAAGGGGATGAAGGGGAATTCACCCCTCCACTTT.

V is TRBV25-1 and J is TRBJ1-2; D is unresolved. Germline V gene lookup returns CDR1 MGHDK and CDR2 SYGVNS. The CDR3 consists of 12 residues. V lost 4 bases and J lost 5, with 8 bases in between. The CDR3 reads CASSGVSYGYTF. CDR3 coding DNA: TGTGCCAGCAGTGGAGTATCATATGGCTACACCTTC.

This clone has just a few counts. V and J are TRBV10-3 and TRBJ2-1; D gene unclear. Trimming stripped 9 bases from V and 7 bases from J, with 10 bases between. This CDR3 region has 11 residues. Germline V gene lookup returns CDR1 ENHRY and CDR2 SYGVKD. The CDR3 bases are TGTGCCATGGTCAGGTCAAATGAGCAGTTCTTC. Its translation: CAMVRSNEQFF.

This chain joins TRBV7-2 and TRBJ2-1; the D gene is possibly TRBD1 (5 bases). The V gene's germline CDR1 is SGHTA and CDR2 FQGNSA. The V end was cut by 5 bases, the J end by 8 bases, with 10 bases between. There are 12 residues in the CDR3. CDR3 in amino acids: CASSPQGHEQFF. The CDR3 nucleotides are TGTGCCAGCAGCCCTCAGGGCCATGAGCAGTTCTTC. Using reference TRBV7-2 and TRBJ2-1 for the parts outside the CDR3, the full variable domain is GAGVSQSPSNKVTEKGKDVELRCDPISGHTALYWYRQSLGQGLEFLIYFQGNSAPDKSGLPSDRFSAERTGGSVSTLTIQRTQQEDSAVYLCASSPQGHEQFFGPGTRLTVL.

The sample holds one count of this clone. This sequence joins TRBV5-8 and TRBJ1-2; D might be TRBD1 (6 bases). The CDR3 extends over 17 amino acids. Germline CDR1 reads SGHTS; CDR2 reads YDEGEE. Between the trimmed V and J ends, which lost 3 bases and 4 bases, there was a span of 22 bases. CDR3 sequence reads: CASSSQWTQGPIYGYTF. The CDR3 DNA reads TGTGCCAGCAGCTCTCAATGGACACAGGGCCCGATCTATGGCTACACCTTC.

The J gene is TRBJ1-6, the V gene TRBV13, with 7 bases aligning to TRBD1. This CDR3 is built from 14 residues. The V and J ends lost 5 bases and 7 bases, in that order; junction bases with no gene match: 5. The germline gives CDR1 PRHDT, CDR2 FYEKMQ (reference sequence). CDR3 in DNA: TGTGCCAGCAGCAAGGACAGGAGGAATTCACCCCTCCACTTT. It is translated as CASSKDRRNSPLHF.

The chain combines TRBV4-2 with TRBJ2-1, with no clear D. CDR1 and CDR2 from the germline V gene are LGHNA and YNFKEQ. Deletions cut 4 bases from V and 0 bases from J, with 7 bases between. The CDR3 is 14 residues long. This chain's CDR3 is CASSRLTSYNEQFF. The CDR3 DNA follows: TGTGCCAGCAGCCGACTCACCTCCTACAATGAGCAGTTCTTC.

The rearrangement uses TRBV15 and TRBJ1-6, with 7 bases lining up with TRBD1. Germline CDR1 is LNHNV and CDR2 is YYDKDF (reference sequence). The CDR3 extends over 14 amino acids. V shed 5 bases, J shed 7 bases, and the junction held 5 bases outside the gene matches. The CDR3 region has the DNA TGTGCCACCAGCGGGGGACAGTCCAATTCACCCCTCCACTTT. The encoded protein is CATSGGQSNSPLHF.